This T cell receptor beta chain was sequenced during a study of blood T cell repertoires in COVID-19. Study-level information: COVID-19 samples, acute and convalescent, were from the United States, Italy and Spain.

J gave up 2 bases and V 0 bases, and 7 bases lay outside the gene matches. This CDR3 is 17 amino acids long. Germline CDR1 SGHKS, CDR2 YYEKEE (reference sequence). Sequenced by immunoSEQ multiplex PCR; TCRdb stores in-frame clones only, minus some. Of more than 200,000 clones listed, just over 85% are singletons. Specimen: peripheral blood. This receptor was identified in an elderly man with acute or convalescent COVID-19. V and J are TRBV5-5 and TRBJ2-3; 9 positions agree with TRBD1. The DNA for the CDR3 is TGTGCCAGCAGCTTGGTCCGGGGGGACAGGGACACAGATACGCAGTATTTT. This encodes CASSLVRGDRDTDTQYF.